The 27 T cell receptor beta chains in this list originate from one sample, sequenced in a study of cytomegalovirus exposure and HLA in healthy donors. PCR amplification relied on 60 Vbeta primers (plus 13 Jbeta primers). Produced via immunoSEQ multiplex PCR; TCRdb's table is partial and in-frame only. Among 160,000 or so clones listed, roughly 84% were seen once. Sequencing was performed on PBMCs. These receptors all come from a young man in good health and CMV-seronegative.

The J gene is TRBJ2-2, the V gene TRBV29-1; a weak D match, TRBD2 (5 bases). CDR1 and CDR2 (germline): SQVTM, ANQGSEA. This CDR3 has 15 residues. The V end was cut by 4 bases, the J end by 3 bases, with 15 bases between. As DNA, the CDR3 is TGCAGCGTTGTGTGGCATTCGAGGGACACCGGGGAGCTGTTTTTT. This encodes CSVVWHSRDTGELFF.

V gene TRBV2 combines with J gene TRBJ2-1; 11 bases are a match to TRBD1. The CDR3 is made up of 19 amino acids. Germline assignment: CDR1 SNHLY and CDR2 FYNNEI. V lost 6 bases to trimming and J lost 7 bases; unmatched junction nucleotides: 20. CDR3 bases: TGTGCCAGCAGACCCGGGACAGGGGGATTTAGCGGGAGTAGAAATGAGCAGTTCTTC. Its translation is CASRPGTGGFSGSRNEQFF.

The V call is TRBV7-2, the J call TRBJ1-6; D not certain. From germline, CDR1 is SGHTA and CDR2 FQGNSA. CDR3 length equals 12 residues. The ends were cut back, 0 bases at V and 10 bases at J, with 4 bases in the middle. The CDR3 protein is CASSLAASPLHF. The CDR3 DNA is TGTGCCAGCAGCTTAGCAGCCTCACCCCTCCACTTT.

This chain links TRBV4-1 with TRBJ2-7, with 11 positions matching TRBD2. Germline assignment: CDR1 MGHRA and CDR2 YSYEKL. The length of the CDR3 is 16 residues. V shed 4 bases and J 0 bases; nucleotides not matched to a gene: 5. CDR3: CASSLSTSGSSYEQYF. The CDR3 DNA reads as TGCGCCAGCAGCCTTAGTACTAGCGGGAGCTCCTACGAGCAGTACTTC.

The chain uses TRBV19 and TRBJ1-1, with 9 bases aligning to TRBD1. V dropped 4 bases and J dropped 4; count of bases not matched to a gene: 10. The CDR3 covers 16 residues. Germline CDR1 and CDR2: LNHDA and SQIVND (reference sequence). The CDR3 is CASSTRDRVLGTEAFF. CDR3 nucleotides: TGTGCCAGTAGTACCCGGGACAGGGTTTTAGGCACTGAAGCTTTCTTT.

This chain connects TRBV11-2 to TRBJ2-7; TRBD1 might be the D (5 bases). Germline CDR1 SGHAT, CDR2 FQNNGV. The CDR3 runs to 12 residues. Trimming took off 1 base at V and 4 bases at J, with 5 bases between the two ends. CDR3 protein: CASSLAGYEQYF. The CDR3 DNA sequence: TGTGCCAGCAGCTTAGCAGGGTACGAGCAGTACTTC.

The chain uses TRBV20-1 and TRBJ2-7; D not certain. In germline, CDR1 is DFQATT, CDR2 SNEGSKA (reference sequence). V shed 1 base and J shed 2 bases, with 3 bases lying between them. The CDR3 is 11 amino acids. CDR3 residues: CSARVTYEQYF. The CDR3 region has the DNA TGCAGTGCTAGAGTTACCTACGAGCAGTACTTC.

The chain has TRBV28 and TRBJ2-1; TRBD1 aligns across 8 bases. CDR3 length: 13 residues. Trimming at V came to 4 bases and at J to 8 bases, leaving 4 bases not matched to a gene. Germline CDR1 MDHEN, CDR2 SYDVKM. DNA of the CDR3: TGTGCCAGCAGTTCTCCGGGACAGGATGAGCAGTTCTTC. Translating it yields CASSSPGQDEQFF.

The rearrangement uses TRBV7-8 and TRBJ2-7, with TRBD1 identical over 8 bases. CDR1 and CDR2 from the germline V gene are SGHVS and FQNEAQ. Trimming at V came to 5 bases and at J to 4 bases, leaving 10 bases not matched to a gene. The CDR3 totals 15 residues. CDR3 DNA: TGTGCCAGCAGCGGAGGACAGGGCCGCTCTTACGAGCAGTACTTC. It is translated as CASSGGQGRSYEQYF.

This clone showed up just a few times. This CDR3 reads CASSYRQGGPYEQYF. In DNA, the CDR3 is TGTGCCAGCAGTTACCGACAGGGCGGCCCCTACGAGCAGTACTTC. The V call is TRBV6-6, the J call TRBJ2-7; 7 bases are shared with TRBD1. Germline CDR1 is MNHNY and CDR2 is SVGAGI (reference sequence). This CDR3 contains 15 residues. V lost 2 bases, J lost 2 bases, and 6 bases stayed unmatched.

The rearrangement links TRBV2 to TRBJ2-7; unclear D gene. The CDR3 consists of 15 residues. Trimming removed 4 bases at V and 0 bases at J, with 13 bases between. Germline V lookup: CDR1 SNHLY, CDR2 FYNNEI. The CDR3 reads CASSVWPQSSYEQYF. In DNA, the CDR3 is TGTGCCAGCAGTGTGTGGCCACAAAGCTCCTACGAGCAGTACTTC. Complete variable domain (other parts from reference TRBV2 and TRBJ2-7): EPEVTQTPSHQVTQMGQEVILRCVPISNHLYFYWYRQILGQKVEFLVSFYNNEISEKSEIFDDQFSVERPDGSNFTLKIRSTKLEDSAMYFCASSVWPQSSYEQYFGPGTRLTVT.

The rearrangement links TRBV27 to TRBJ2-3; no clear D. Germline loops: CDR1 MNHEY, CDR2 SMNVEV (reference sequence). The CDR3 loop spans 14 amino acids. V lost 3 bases and J lost 2, with 9 bases in between. The CDR3 nucleotides are TGTGCCAGCAGTTTTGTGTTAAACACAGATACGCAGTATTTT. Residues: CASSFVLNTDTQYF.

Turning to this clone: Relative to the germline gene, one junction end is altered; a read error may explain this. This chain links TRBV7-9 with TRBJ1-1; 8 bases agree with TRBD1. Looked up from germline, CDR1 is SEHNR and CDR2 is FQNEAQ (reference sequence). This CDR3 has 15 residues. DNA for the CDR3: TGTTCCAGCAGCCTGAAGGGACAGGTTGGCACTGAAGCTTTCTTT. This gives the protein CSSSLKGQVGTEAFF.

Here the CDR3 reads CASSFLWTGKAQETQYF. For the CDR3, the DNA is TGTGCCAGCAGTTTCCTTTGGACAGGGAAGGCCCAAGAGACCCAGTACTTC. The chain links TRBV28 to TRBJ2-5, with 8 bases lining up with TRBD1. CDR3 length: 17 amino acids. The ends lost 3 bases at V and 1 base at J; junction bases unmatched: 10. Germline CDR1 is MDHEN and CDR2 is SYDVKM.

The genes are TRBV27 and TRBJ2-7; 7 positions match TRBD1. Germline V gene data show CDR1 as MNHEY and CDR2 as SMNVEV (reference sequence). The CDR3 totals 13 residues. After removal of 6 bases from V and 3 bases from J, the junction contained 5 bases not matched to a gene. The chain's CDR3 is CASRYGTVYEQYF. CDR3 sequence (DNA): TGTGCCAGCAGATACGGGACAGTCTACGAGCAGTACTTC.

This chain links TRBV21-1 with TRBJ1-1; TRBD1 is taken as the D call from the table, unchecked against the DNA. TRBV21-1 is a pseudogene. The CDR3 covers 14 residues. CDR3 sequence (DNA): TGTGCCAGCAGCTCCTCGGACAGGGGCACTGAAGCTTTCTTT. This codes for CASSSSDRGTEAFF.

This chain joins TRBV6-6 and TRBJ2-1; maybe TRBD2 (7 bases). CDR1 is MNHNY, CDR2 SVGAGI, per germline (reference sequence). There are 13 residues in the CDR3. V dropped 8 bases and J dropped 6 bases, with 14 bases sitting between them. CDR3 amino acids: CASGGAGSNEQFF. CDR3 DNA sequence: TGTGCCAGCGGGGGGGCAGGGAGCAATGAGCAGTTCTTC.

The chain couples TRBV12-2 to TRBJ1-2. TRBV12-2 is an annotated pseudogene. CDR3 length: 13 amino acids. CDR3 sequence: CASRLVGREGYTF. The CDR3 DNA is TGTGCAAGTCGCTTAGTCGGGAGGGAGGGCTACACCTTC.

The V and J genes are TRBV20-1 and TRBJ2-5; D is unclear. The ends were cut back, 5 bases at V and 3 bases at J, with 4 bases in the middle. Germline CDR1 is DFQATT and CDR2 is SNEGSKA (reference sequence). CDR3 size: 10 residues. CDR3 DNA: TGCAGTGCTTTCAAAGAGACCCAGTACTTC. It specifies CSAFKETQYF.

The rearrangement joins TRBV25-1 to TRBJ1-5; 8 nucleotides line up with TRBD1. V was pared by 4 bases and J by 4 bases, with 9 bases of the junction left unmatched. The CDR3 has 16 residues. Germline assignment: CDR1 MGHDK and CDR2 SYGVNS. The CDR3 DNA follows: TGTGCCAGCAGTGGAAAGGACAGGGTAGGGAATCAGCCCCAGCATTTT. It translates to CASSGKDRVGNQPQHF.

The chain is built from TRBV6-1 and TRBJ2-2; 7 positions agree with TRBD2. The J segment lost 5 bases and the V segment lost 4 bases, leaving 4 bases of the junction unmatched. This CDR3 has 14 residues. Germline lookup yields CDR1 MNHNS and CDR2 SASEGT. The CDR3 sequence is CASSGGRVTGELFF. The CDR3 region has the DNA TGTGCCAGCAGTGGTGGGAGGGTTACCGGGGAGCTGTTTTTT.

The chain uses TRBV7-2 and TRBJ1-1, with a tentative D call TRBD1 (5 bases). Trimming left V 5 bases short and J 3 bases short, with 16 bases between. Germline CDR1 reads SGHTA; CDR2 reads FQGNSA. The CDR3 covers 15 residues. CDR3 DNA: TGTGCCAGCAGCGGAGGGGACGTGGGGTACACTGAAGCTTTCTTT. This codes for CASSGGDVGYTEAFF. Full variable domain (remainder filled in from reference TRBV7-2 and TRBJ1-1): GAGVSQSPSNKVTEKGKDVELRCDPISGHTALYWYRQSLGQGLEFLIYFQGNSAPDKSGLPSDRFSAERTGGSVSTLTIQRTQQEDSAVYLCASSGGDVGYTEAFFGQGTRLTVV.

The rearrangement uses TRBV7-3 and TRBJ2-1, with 9 bases that match TRBD2. Germline V gene sequence: CDR1 SGHTA, CDR2 FQGTGA. The V and J ends lost 1 base and 6 bases, in that order; junction bases with no gene match: 4. The CDR3 totals 15 residues. DNA of the CDR3: TGTGCCAGCAGCTTAAATCCAGCGGGAGGCAATGAGCAGTTCTTC. It translates to CASSLNPAGGNEQFF.

V is TRBV10-3 and J is TRBJ2-3, with TRBD2 matching over 11 bases. Germline V gene data show CDR1 as ENHRY and CDR2 as SYGVKD. Trimming removed 10 bases from V and 2 bases from J; junction bases left unmatched: 11. There are 16 residues in the CDR3. CDR3 in amino acids: CATQRTSGQTTDTQYF. In DNA form, the CDR3 reads TGTGCCACCCAAAGGACTAGCGGGCAAACCACAGATACGCAGTATTTT.

The rearrangement links TRBV2 to TRBJ2-7, with 9 bases matching TRBD2. Germline values: CDR1 SNHLY, CDR2 FYNNEI. CDR3 length: 15 amino acids. With V trimmed by 1 base and J by 4 bases, 5 bases remained unmatched. The CDR3 loop is CASSEVSGGRYEQYF. The CDR3 region has the DNA TGTGCCAGCAGTGAAGTTAGCGGGGGTAGGTACGAGCAGTACTTC.

The chain has TRBV14 and TRBJ1-2; TRBD1 aligns across 10 bases. Per germline, CDR1 SGHDN and CDR2 FVKESK. Germline trimming cut 9 bases from V and 3 bases from J; bases unmatched to any gene: 1. CDR3 length: 12 amino acids. CDR3 bases: TGTGCCAGTGACAGGGGGCACTATGGCTACACCTTC. Translating it yields CASDRGHYGYTF.

The V and J genes are TRBV4-2 and TRBJ2-1; 7 bases line up with TRBD2. The junction had 13 bases not matched to a gene; V was cut back by 0 bases and J by 8 bases. The CDR3 is 17 amino acids. Germline V gene sequence: CDR1 LGHNA, CDR2 YNFKEQ. In DNA form, the CDR3 reads TGTGCCAGCAGCCAAGAAGGAGGAGCTAGCGGTGGGGATGAGCAGTTCTTC. Protein product: CASSQEGGASGGDEQFF.